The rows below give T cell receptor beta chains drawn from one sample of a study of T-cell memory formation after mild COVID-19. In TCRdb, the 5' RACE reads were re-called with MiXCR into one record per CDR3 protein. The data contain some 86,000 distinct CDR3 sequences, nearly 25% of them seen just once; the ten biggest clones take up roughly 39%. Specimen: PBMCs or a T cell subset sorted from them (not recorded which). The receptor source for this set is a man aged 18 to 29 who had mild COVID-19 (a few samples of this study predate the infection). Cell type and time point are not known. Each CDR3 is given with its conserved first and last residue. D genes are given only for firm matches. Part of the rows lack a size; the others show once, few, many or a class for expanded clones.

CASSQGALSWGYTF TGCGCCAGCAGCCAAGGGGCCCTTTCTTGGGGCTACACCTTC TRBJ1-2 TRBV4-3 NA NA 14
CSVEPRDRARGYTF TGCAGCGTTGAACCCCGGGACAGGGCTAGGGGCTACACCTTC TRBJ1-2 TRBV29-1 TRBD1 NA 14
CSALLNTGNTIYF TGCAGCGCTCTGCTAAATACTGGAAACACCATATATTTT TRBJ1-3 TRBV29-1 NA NA 13
CSVDGGEGTDTQYF TGCAGCGTTGACGGCGGGGAAGGCACAGATACGCAGTATTTT TRBJ2-3 TRBV29-1 NA NA 14
CASSASTGLFFYNEQFF TGTGCCAGCAGCGCCTCGACAGGACTCTTTTTCTACAATGAGCAGTTCTTC TRBJ2-1 TRBV9 NA few 17
CASSLALGNEKLFF TGTGCCAGCAGCTTGGCGTTAGGAAATGAAAAACTGTTTTTT TRBJ1-4 TRBV5-4 NA NA 14
CASSSQPPAGANVLTF TGTGCCAGCAGCTCCCAGCCACCCGCTGGGGCCAACGTCCTGACTTTC TRBJ2-6 TRBV7-9 NA NA 16
CASSLIGEAKNIQYF TGTGCCAGCAGTTTAATTGGGGAAGCCAAAAACATTCAGTACTTC TRBJ2-4 TRBV12-3/TRBV12-4 NA few 15
CASSYGGADGYTF TGTGCCAGCAGTTATGGGGGGGCGGATGGCTACACCTTC TRBJ1-2 TRBV12-3/TRBV12-4 NA NA 13
CASSFRGGPKETQYF TGCGCCAGCAGCTTTCGAGGGGGCCCCAAAGAGACCCAGTACTTC TRBJ2-5 TRBV5-1 TRBD1 NA 15
CASSLGQGATDTQYF TGCGCCAGCAGCTTGGGACAGGGGGCCACAGATACGCAGTATTTT TRBJ2-3 TRBV5-1 TRBD1 NA 15
CSVEDGANEQFF TGCAGCGTTGAAGACGGGGCAAATGAGCAGTTCTTC TRBJ2-1 TRBV29-1 NA NA 12
CASSSPGQNYEQYF TGTGCCAGCAGTTCCCCGGGACAAAACTACGAGCAGTACTTC TRBJ2-7 TRBV27 NA few 14
CSVSRDPGELFF TGCAGCGTCTCCCGGGACCCCGGGGAGCTGTTTTTT TRBJ2-2 TRBV29-1 NA NA 12
CASSLRLGGPLHF TGTGCCAGCAGCCTGCGCCTCGGGGGGCCCCTCCACTTT TRBJ1-6 TRBV7-6 NA NA 13
CASSDRQTDTGELFF TGTGCCAGCAGCGACCGCCAGACAGACACCGGGGAGCTGTTTTTT TRBJ2-2 TRBV7-2 NA few 15
CASWGVLPGTGELFF TGTGCCAGCTGGGGGGTCCTCCCGGGCACCGGGGAGCTGTTTTTT TRBJ2-2 TRBV6-5 NA few 15
CASRGQGMSNTGELFF TGTGCCAGCAGAGGACAGGGGATGAGTAACACCGGGGAGCTGTTTTTT TRBJ2-2 TRBV25-1 TRBD1 few 16
CASSQDQANTEAFF TGCGCCAGCAGCCAAGACCAGGCGAACACTGAAGCTTTCTTT TRBJ1-1 TRBV4-1 NA NA 14
CASSPLGEGLYGYTF TGTGCCAGCAGTCCCCTGGGGGAGGGACTCTATGGCTACACCTTC TRBJ1-2 TRBV12-3/TRBV12-4 NA NA 15
CASSLSAETDTQYF TGTGCCAGCAGTTTATCTGCAGAAACAGATACGCAGTATTTT TRBJ2-3 TRBV28 NA few 14
CASSFELGTQYF TGTGCCAGCAGTTTCGAGCTCGGGACCCAGTACTTC TRBJ2-5 TRBV12-3/TRBV12-4 NA NA 12
CASSLPGQGHYEQYF TGTGCCAGCAGCTTGCCGGGACAGGGGCACTACGAGCAGTACTTC TRBJ2-7 TRBV5-6 TRBD1 NA 15
CASSAHRNSPLHF TGTGCCAGCAGCGCCCATCGTAATTCACCCCTCCACTTT TRBJ1-6 TRBV7-9 NA NA 13
CASSYYPPGEAYNEQFF TGTGCCAGCAGTTACTACCCCCCTGGGGAGGCTTACAATGAGCAGTTCTTC TRBJ2-1 TRBV6-5 NA NA 17
CASSPTGRDRGIYTGELFF TGTGCCAGCAGTCCCACGGGTCGGGACAGGGGCATCTACACCGGGGAGCTGTTTTTT TRBJ2-2 TRBV12-3/TRBV12-4 TRBD1 NA 19
CASSLAGGGGQFF TGTGCCAGCAGCTTAGCCGGAGGGGGAGGGCAGTTCTTC TRBJ2-1 TRBV11-1 NA NA 13
CASSFFGGARDTQYF TGTGCCAGCAGCTTTTTCGGGGGGGCCCGGGATACGCAGTATTTT TRBJ2-3 TRBV7-6 TRBD2 few 15
CASGGTDSNQPQHF TGTGCCAGCGGGGGTACGGACAGCAATCAGCCCCAGCATTTT TRBJ1-5 TRBV7-9 NA few 14
CSALSLYGYTF TGCAGTGCTCTGTCCCTCTATGGCTACACCTTC TRBJ1-2 TRBV20-1 NA NA 11
CASSLDGLAGGTDTQYF TGTGCCAGCAGCTTAGATGGGCTAGCGGGGGGCACAGATACGCAGTATTTT TRBJ2-3 TRBV11-2 TRBD2 few 17
CASSSGRHEQFF TGTGCCAGCAGCTCCGGGAGACATGAGCAGTTCTTC TRBJ2-1 TRBV7-9 NA few 12
CASSLYLRTGNEQYF TGTGCCAGCAGCTTGTATCTCCGGACAGGGAACGAGCAGTACTTC TRBJ2-7 TRBV5-6 TRBD1 few 15
CASMPPGSGANVLTF TGTGCCAGCATGCCACCCGGGTCTGGGGCCAACGTCCTGACTTTC TRBJ2-6 TRBV6-6 NA NA 15
CASSLQVNTEAFF TGTGCCAGCAGCTTACAGGTGAACACTGAAGCTTTCTTT TRBJ1-1 TRBV6-5 NA few 13
CASSSDTPDTQYF TGTGCCAGCAGCTCGGACACCCCAGATACGCAGTATTTT TRBJ2-3 TRBV7-3 NA few 13
CASSLSGVHEQYF TGTGCCAGCAGTTTATCGGGGGTGCACGAGCAGTACTTC TRBJ2-7 TRBV27 NA few 13
CSVLPRGAYEQYF TGCAGCGTTTTACCTCGCGGGGCCTACGAGCAGTACTTC TRBJ2-7 TRBV29-1 NA once 13
CASSYSTRGRFDEQYF TGTGCCAGCAGTTACTCGACCCGGGGGCGCTTCGACGAGCAGTACTTC TRBJ2-7 TRBV6-2/TRBV6-3 NA NA 16
CASGITPDRYGYTF TGTGCTAGTGGCATAACCCCGGACAGATATGGCTACACCTTC TRBJ1-2 TRBV12-5 NA NA 14
CSATGVLHGYTF TGCAGTGCAACCGGGGTTCTCCATGGCTACACCTTC TRBJ1-2 TRBV20-1 NA once 12
CASSLGVSGAPASTQYF TGTGCCAGCAGTTTAGGAGTGTCGGGGGCCCCTGCGAGTACGCAGTATTTT TRBJ2-3 TRBV12-3/TRBV12-4 NA NA 17
CASSLERLGLHSGANVLTF TGCGCCAGCAGCTTGGAGAGGCTAGGGCTCCACTCTGGGGCCAACGTCCTGACTTTC TRBJ2-6 TRBV5-1 NA few 19
CASTSDLRTYEQYF TGTGCCAGCACCTCAGACCTAAGAACATACGAGCAGTACTTC TRBJ2-7 TRBV7-9 NA few 14
CASSLGGSDEQYF TGTGCCAGCAGCTTAGGGGGTTCGGACGAGCAGTACTTC TRBJ2-7 TRBV7-9 NA few 13
CASGSGQGNTEAFF TGTGCTAGTGGTTCGGGACAGGGGAACACTGAAGCTTTCTTT TRBJ1-1 TRBV12-5 TRBD1 few 14
CASSAALALRTEAFF TGTGCCAGCAGCGCAGCCTTGGCTTTGCGCACTGAAGCTTTCTTT TRBJ1-1 TRBV7-9 NA few 15
CASAGQIPYEQYF TGTGCCAGCGCTGGACAGATCCCTTACGAGCAGTACTTC TRBJ2-7 TRBV12-3/TRBV12-4 NA few 13
CASSPTGGAETQYF TGTGCCAGCAGCCCTACAGGGGGCGCGGAGACCCAGTACTTC TRBJ2-5 TRBV7-9 TRBD1 NA 14
CASSANQGEQYF TGTGCCAGCAGCGCCAACCAGGGAGAGCAGTACTTC TRBJ2-7 TRBV9 NA few 12
CASSLWDRNWQPQHF TGTGCCAGCAGTCTATGGGACCGGAATTGGCAGCCCCAGCATTTT TRBJ1-5 TRBV12-3/TRBV12-4 NA few 15
CASSLQAGGPHEQFF TGTGCCAGCAGTTTGCAAGCGGGGGGGCCCCATGAGCAGTTCTTC TRBJ2-1 TRBV12-3/TRBV12-4 TRBD2 many 15
CSANRDSTDTQYF TGCAGTGCTAACCGGGACAGCACAGATACGCAGTATTTT TRBJ2-3 TRBV20-1 NA NA 13
CASRAGNTGELFF TGTGCCAGCAGGGCAGGGAACACCGGGGAGCTGTTTTTT TRBJ2-2 TRBV25-1 NA NA 13
CASSPPGTEAFF TGTGCCAGCAGTCCCCCCGGCACTGAAGCTTTCTTT TRBJ1-1 TRBV12-3/TRBV12-4 NA few 12
CASSLGQGAQYF TGTGCCAGCAGCTTAGGCCAAGGGGCCCAGTACTTC TRBJ2-5 TRBV11-2 NA NA 12
CASSDSKNIQYF TGTGCCAGCTCGGACAGTAAAAACATTCAGTACTTC TRBJ2-4 TRBV6-1 NA NA 12
CASSPRGADKETQYF TGTGCCAGCAGCCCGAGGGGAGCGGATAAAGAGACCCAGTACTTC TRBJ2-5 TRBV6-2/TRBV6-3 NA NA 15